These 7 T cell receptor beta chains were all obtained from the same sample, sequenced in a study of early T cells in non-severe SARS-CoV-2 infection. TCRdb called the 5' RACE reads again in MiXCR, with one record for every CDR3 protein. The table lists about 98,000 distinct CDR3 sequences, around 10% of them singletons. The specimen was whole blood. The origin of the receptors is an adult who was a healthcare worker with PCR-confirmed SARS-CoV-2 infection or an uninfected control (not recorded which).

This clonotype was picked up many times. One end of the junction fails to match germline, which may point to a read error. The CDR3: CASSLGIYDEQFF. The CDR3 coding sequence is TGTGCCAGCAGCCTAGGGATCTACGATGAGCAGTTCTTC. This chain joins TRBV7-2 and TRBJ2-1; no firm D call. This CDR3 has 13 amino acids. The germline V gene has CDR1 SGHTA and CDR2 FQGNSA. The full variable domain, its missing parts supplied by reference TRBV7-2 and TRBJ2-1, is GAGVSQSPSNKVTEKGKDVELRCDPISGHTALYWYRQSLGQGLEFLIYFQGNSAPDKSGLPSDRFSAERTGGSVSTLTIQRTQQEDSAVYLCASSLGIYDEQFFGPGTRLTVL.

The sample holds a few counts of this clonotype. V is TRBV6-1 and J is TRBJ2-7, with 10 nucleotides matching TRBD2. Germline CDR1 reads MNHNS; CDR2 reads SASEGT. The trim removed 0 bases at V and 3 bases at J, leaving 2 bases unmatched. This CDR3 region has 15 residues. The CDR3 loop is CASSEAQREGYEQYF. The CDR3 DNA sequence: TGTGCCAGCAGTGAAGCGCAGCGGGAGGGCTACGAGCAGTACTTC.

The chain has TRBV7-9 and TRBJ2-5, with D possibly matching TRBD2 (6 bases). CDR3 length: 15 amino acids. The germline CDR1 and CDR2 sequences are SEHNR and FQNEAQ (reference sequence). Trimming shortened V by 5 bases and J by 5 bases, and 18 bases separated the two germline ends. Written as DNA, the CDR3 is TGTGCCAGCAGCCCTCGGACTATCCGGGGGGAGACCCAGTACTTC. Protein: CASSPRTIRGETQYF. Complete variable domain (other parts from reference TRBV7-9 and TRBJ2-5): DTGVSQNPRHKITKRGQNVTFRCDPISEHNRLYWYRQTLGQGPEFLTYFQNEAQLEKSRLLSDRFSAERPKGSFSTLEIQRTEQGDSAMYLCASSPRTIRGETQYFGPGTRLLVL.

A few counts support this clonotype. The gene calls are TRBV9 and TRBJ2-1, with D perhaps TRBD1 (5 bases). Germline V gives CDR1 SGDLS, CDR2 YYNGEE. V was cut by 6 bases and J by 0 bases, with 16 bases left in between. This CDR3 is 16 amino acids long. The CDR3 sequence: CASTGLGPSSYNEQFF. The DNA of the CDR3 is TGTGCCAGCACTGGTCTGGGGCCTAGCTCCTACAATGAGCAGTTCTTC.

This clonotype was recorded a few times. The CDR3 DNA is TGCGCCAGCAGCCAAGTCCCCCAGCGGGGCACAGATACGCAGTATTTT. This translates into CASSQVPQRGTDTQYF. The rearrangement links TRBV4-1 to TRBJ2-3, with D possibly being TRBD2 (6 bases). Per germline, CDR1 MGHRA and CDR2 YSYEKL. V was pared by 1 base and J by 1 base, with 12 bases between. The CDR3 extends over 16 amino acids.

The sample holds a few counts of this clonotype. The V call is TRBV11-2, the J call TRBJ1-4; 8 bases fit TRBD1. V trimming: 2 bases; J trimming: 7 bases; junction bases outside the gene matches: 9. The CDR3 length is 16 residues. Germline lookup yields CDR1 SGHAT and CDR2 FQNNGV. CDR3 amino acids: CASSLYAPGGREKLFF. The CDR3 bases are TGTGCCAGCAGCTTATACGCCCCAGGGGGCCGTGAAAAACTGTTTTTT.

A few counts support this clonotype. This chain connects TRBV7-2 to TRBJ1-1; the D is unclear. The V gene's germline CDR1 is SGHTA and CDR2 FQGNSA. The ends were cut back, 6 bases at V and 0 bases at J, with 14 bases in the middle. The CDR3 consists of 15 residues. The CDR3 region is CASRLGSNMNTEAFF. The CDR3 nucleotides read TGTGCCAGCAGACTGGGGTCGAACATGAACACTGAAGCTTTCTTT.